These T cell receptor beta chains were read from a single sample in a study of spatial heterogeneity in lung cancer. MiXCR, run by TCRdb on the 5' RACE reads, gives a single entry per CDR3 protein. Here the sample spans some 47,000 distinct CDR3 sequences, less than 8.5% being singletons. This sample comprised PBMCs, obtained at surgery. Receptors originate from a female donor with early-stage non-small cell lung cancer. Each CDR3 is given with its conserved first and last residue. The order of the fields is J gene, CDR3 length, V gene, clone size, CDR3 protein. Rows give clone size only sometimes, using once, few, many, or a class for an expanded clone.

j_gene: TRBJ2-7; len: 14; v_gene: TRBV7-2; abundance: few; CDR3aa: CASSLGTVSYEQYF
j_gene: TRBJ2-7; len: 14; v_gene: TRBV7-2; abundance: many; CDR3aa: CASSRDRGPGEQYF
j_gene: TRBJ2-3; len: 17; v_gene: TRBV7-3; abundance: NA; CDR3aa: CASSPSRVSVGTDTQYF
j_gene: TRBJ2-7; len: 14; v_gene: TRBV20-1; abundance: few; CDR3aa: CSARDLYYSYEQYF
j_gene: TRBJ1-2; len: 16; v_gene: TRBV19; abundance: NA; CDR3aa: CASRNVLTPGRSGDTF
j_gene: TRBJ1-2; len: 16; v_gene: TRBV4-1; abundance: NA; CDR3aa: CASSQVVPRKDYGYTF
j_gene: TRBJ2-2; len: 15; v_gene: TRBV9; abundance: many; CDR3aa: CASTLGTTNTGELFF
j_gene: TRBJ2-2; len: 16; v_gene: TRBV9; abundance: many; CDR3aa: CASSPRTGGNTGELFF
j_gene: TRBJ2-4; len: 15; v_gene: TRBV7-9; abundance: NA; CDR3aa: CASSLEPGGPDIQYF
j_gene: TRBJ2-7; len: 12; v_gene: TRBV20-1; abundance: NA; CDR3aa: CSARALGYEQYF
j_gene: TRBJ2-3; len: 15; v_gene: TRBV7-2; abundance: few; CDR3aa: CASSKTTSGGHTQYF
j_gene: TRBJ2-3; len: 14; v_gene: TRBV5-4; abundance: NA; CDR3aa: CASSLFPGADTQYF
j_gene: TRBJ2-1; len: 17; v_gene: TRBV4-3; abundance: NA; CDR3aa: CASSQDNWGISYNEQFF
j_gene: TRBJ1-1; len: 11; v_gene: TRBV29-1; abundance: many; CDR3aa: CSVADSPEAFF
j_gene: TRBJ2-5; len: 14; v_gene: TRBV7-2; abundance: many; CDR3aa: CASSLGGSAETQYF
j_gene: TRBJ2-5; len: 15; v_gene: TRBV7-2; abundance: NA; CDR3aa: CASTLAGTGGETQYF
j_gene: TRBJ1-5; len: 15; v_gene: TRBV12-3/TRBV12-4; abundance: many; CDR3aa: CASSFGANSNQPQHF
j_gene: TRBJ1-2; len: 16; v_gene: TRBV6-2/TRBV6-3; abundance: few; CDR3aa: CASTERTGTGNYGYTF
j_gene: TRBJ2-1; len: 13; v_gene: TRBV15; abundance: few; CDR3aa: CATSSRFGAEQFF
j_gene: TRBJ2-3; len: 13; v_gene: TRBV7-2; abundance: many; CDR3aa: CASSLPSMDTQYF
j_gene: TRBJ1-1; len: 14; v_gene: TRBV30; abundance: few; CDR3aa: CAWRPEWGNTEAFF
j_gene: TRBJ2-5; len: 15; v_gene: TRBV5-1; abundance: many; CDR3aa: CASSLKSSLQETQYF
j_gene: TRBJ2-1; len: 12; v_gene: TRBV10-3; abundance: NA; CDR3aa: CTISKGGNEQFF
j_gene: TRBJ2-1; len: 15; v_gene: TRBV20-1; abundance: many; CDR3aa: CSASRGALSYNEQFF
j_gene: TRBJ1-1; len: 11; v_gene: TRBV29-1; abundance: many; CDR3aa: CSVAPGLVAFF
j_gene: TRBJ1-5; len: 14; v_gene: TRBV20-1; abundance: NA; CDR3aa: CSFNKGGVGQPQHF
j_gene: TRBJ1-2; len: 14; v_gene: TRBV9; abundance: NA; CDR3aa: CASSVLGRVGRYTF
j_gene: TRBJ2-3; len: 14; v_gene: TRBV29-1; abundance: many; CDR3aa: CSAPGRGSTDTQYF
j_gene: TRBJ2-7; len: 12; v_gene: TRBV10-3; abundance: NA; CDR3aa: CATTGISYEQYF
j_gene: TRBJ2-5; len: 14; v_gene: TRBV10-3; abundance: NA; CDR3aa: CAISERTGYETQYF
j_gene: TRBJ2-2; len: 18; v_gene: TRBV4-2; abundance: NA; CDR3aa: CASSQEPLGGVNTGELFF
j_gene: TRBJ1-5; len: 17; v_gene: TRBV7-6; abundance: many; CDR3aa: CASSLGAAAGGNQPQHF
j_gene: TRBJ1-5; len: 16; v_gene: TRBV19; abundance: few; CDR3aa: CASKSINGGVNQPQHF